A selection of T cell receptor beta chains follows, all from one sample in a study of blood T cell repertoires in COVID-19. Sequenced by immunoSEQ multiplex PCR; TCRdb stores in-frame clones only, minus some. The repertoire has around 300,000 clones, around 90% of them found once; the top ten carry more than 2%. The material sequenced was peripheral blood. The receptor source for this set is a young man with active or convalescent COVID-19. The CDR3 runs from the conserved cysteine through the conserved F or W. D genes are given only for firm matches. The size field is filled for only some rows; it gives once, few, many or a size class.

DNA: TGTGCCAGCAGTTTACTCTCAACTAATGAAAAACTGTTTTTT
CDR3: CASSLLSTNEKLFF
J: TRBJ1-4
length: 14
D: NA
size: NA
V: TRBV27

DNA: TGCGCCAGCAGCCAAGGCGACGGGACACATTACGAGCAGTACTTC
CDR3: CASSQGDGTHYEQYF
J: TRBJ2-7
length: 15
D: NA
size: NA
V: TRBV4-3

DNA: TGTGCCAGTAGTATAGTGGCAGGGGTAGAGGGCTACAATGAGCAGTTCTTC
CDR3: CASSIVAGVEGYNEQFF
J: TRBJ2-1
length: 17
D: NA
size: NA
V: TRBV19

DNA: TGCGCCAGCAGCTCCACTAGCACAGATACGCAGTATTTT
CDR3: CASSSTSTDTQYF
J: TRBJ2-3
length: 13
D: NA
size: NA
V: TRBV5-1

DNA: TGTGCCAGTAGTATATGGTCAGGGGGGTTGAGCACAGATACGCAGTATTTT
CDR3: CASSIWSGGLSTDTQYF
J: TRBJ2-3
length: 17
D: NA
size: once
V: TRBV19

DNA: TGCAGCGTTGCACAGGGCGGCGGGGCCAACGTCCTGACTTTC
CDR3: CSVAQGGGANVLTF
J: TRBJ2-6
length: 14
D: NA
size: NA
V: TRBV29-1

DNA: TGTGCCAGCAGTCCTCATACGGCGGGATCACCCCTCCACTTT
CDR3: CASSPHTAGSPLHF
J: TRBJ1-6
length: 14
D: NA
size: NA
V: TRBV28

DNA: TGCGCCAGCAGCTTGGGGGGCAGAGCCAGGGAAGAGACCCAGTACTTC
CDR3: CASSLGGRAREETQYF
J: TRBJ2-5
length: 16
D: NA
size: NA
V: TRBV5-1

DNA: TGTGCCAGCAGCTTGGGAGTTGGAAACACCATATATTTT
CDR3: CASSLGVGNTIYF
J: TRBJ1-3
length: 13
D: NA
size: NA
V: TRBV7-2

DNA: TGTGCCAGCGATTTCTATCCGGGACAGTCCTACGAGCAGTACTTC
CDR3: CASDFYPGQSYEQYF
J: TRBJ2-7
length: 15
D: TRBD1
size: NA
V: TRBV6-5

DNA: TGTGCCAGCAGTTACGTGACAGGGAGCTCCTACGAGCAGTACTTC
CDR3: CASSYVTGSSYEQYF
J: TRBJ2-7
length: 15
D: TRBD1
size: few
V: TRBV6-5

DNA: TGTGCCAGCAGCTCGACAGGGACCGGGGAGCTGTTTTTT
CDR3: CASSSTGTGELFF
J: TRBJ2-2
length: 13
D: TRBD1
size: few
V: TRBV7-3

DNA: TGTGCCAGCTCACCGAACCGACAGGGGGTAACCTCCCACGAGCAGTACTTC
CDR3: CASSPNRQGVTSHEQYF
J: TRBJ2-7
length: 17
D: TRBD1
size: NA
V: TRBV18

DNA: TGTGCCAGCAGCCAAACACCGAACACCGGGGAGCTGTTTTTT
CDR3: CASSQTPNTGELFF
J: TRBJ2-2
length: 14
D: NA
size: NA
V: TRBV5-8

DNA: TGTGCCAGCAGTACCGGACTAGCGGGAGTCGGGGAGCTGTTTTTT
CDR3: CASSTGLAGVGELFF
J: TRBJ2-2
length: 15
D: TRBD2
size: NA
V: TRBV28

DNA: TGTGCCAGCAATCGGGGGGGCAACACTGAAGCTTTCTTT
CDR3: CASNRGGNTEAFF
J: TRBJ1-1
length: 13
D: NA
size: NA
V: TRBV3-1/TRBV3-2